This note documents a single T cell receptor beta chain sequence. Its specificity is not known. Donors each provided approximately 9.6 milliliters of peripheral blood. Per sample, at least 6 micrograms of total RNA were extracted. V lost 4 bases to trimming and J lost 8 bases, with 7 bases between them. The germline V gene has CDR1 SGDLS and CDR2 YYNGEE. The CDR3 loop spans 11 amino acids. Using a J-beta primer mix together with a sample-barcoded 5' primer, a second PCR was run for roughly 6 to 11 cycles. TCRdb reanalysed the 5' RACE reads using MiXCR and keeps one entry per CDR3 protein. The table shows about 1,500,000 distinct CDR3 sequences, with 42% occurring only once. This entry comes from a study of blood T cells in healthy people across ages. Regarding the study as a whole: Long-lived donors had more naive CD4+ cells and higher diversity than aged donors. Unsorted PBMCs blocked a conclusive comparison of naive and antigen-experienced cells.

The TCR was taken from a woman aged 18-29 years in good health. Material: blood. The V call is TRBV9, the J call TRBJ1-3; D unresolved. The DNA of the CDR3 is TGTGCCAGCAGCTCGGCAGACACCATATATTTT. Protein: CASSSADTIYF.